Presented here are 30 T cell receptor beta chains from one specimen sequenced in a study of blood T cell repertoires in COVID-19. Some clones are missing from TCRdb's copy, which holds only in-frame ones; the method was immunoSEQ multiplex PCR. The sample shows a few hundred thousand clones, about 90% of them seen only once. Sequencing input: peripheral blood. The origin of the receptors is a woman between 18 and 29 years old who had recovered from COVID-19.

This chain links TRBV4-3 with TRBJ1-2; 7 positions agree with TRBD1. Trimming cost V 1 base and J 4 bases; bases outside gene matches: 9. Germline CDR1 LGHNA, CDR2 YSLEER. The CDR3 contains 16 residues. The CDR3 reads CASSQGTGVFGYGYTF. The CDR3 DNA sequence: TGCGCCAGCAGCCAAGGAACAGGGGTATTTGGCTATGGCTACACCTTC.

The DNA for the CDR3 is TGTGCCAGCAGTGGTACGGGACAGCGAAAGAACACTGAAGCTTTCTTT. This codes for CASSGTGQRKNTEAFF. The rearrangement joins TRBV2 to TRBJ1-1; TRBD1 aligns across 7 bases. J lost 1 base, V lost 4 bases, and 9 bases had no gene match. Germline CDR1 and CDR2: SNHLY and FYNNEI. CDR3 length: 16 amino acids.

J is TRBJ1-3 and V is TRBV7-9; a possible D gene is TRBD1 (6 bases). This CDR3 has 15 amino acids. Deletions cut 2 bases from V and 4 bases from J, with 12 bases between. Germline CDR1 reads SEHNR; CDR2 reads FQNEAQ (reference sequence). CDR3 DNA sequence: TGTGCCAGCAGCTTACCCACAGGGTACGGAAACACCATATATTTT. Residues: CASSLPTGYGNTIYF.

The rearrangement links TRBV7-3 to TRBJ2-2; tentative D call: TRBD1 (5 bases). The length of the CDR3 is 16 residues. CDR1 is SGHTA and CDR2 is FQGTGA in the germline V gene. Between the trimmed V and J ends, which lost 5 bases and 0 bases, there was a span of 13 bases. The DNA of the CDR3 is TGTGCCAGCAGCCCCAGGGCCAGCGCGAACACCGGGGAGCTGTTTTTT. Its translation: CASSPRASANTGELFF.

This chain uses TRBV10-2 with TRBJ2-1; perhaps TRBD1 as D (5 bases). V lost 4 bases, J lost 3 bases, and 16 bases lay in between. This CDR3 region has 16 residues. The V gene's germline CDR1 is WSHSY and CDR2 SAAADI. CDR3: CASSAQGRGFYNEQFF. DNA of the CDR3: TGCGCCAGCAGTGCTCAGGGTCGAGGTTTCTACAATGAGCAGTTCTTC.

CDR3 in DNA: TGCGCCAGCAGCCTTGGGGCCTTACCCCTCCACTTT. Its translation: CASSLGALPLHF. The chain employs TRBV5-1 and TRBJ1-6, with D maybe TRBD1 (5 bases). Germline CDR1 SGHRS, CDR2 YFSETQ. This CDR3 region has 12 residues. V lost 4 bases, J lost 12 bases, and 11 bases lay in between.

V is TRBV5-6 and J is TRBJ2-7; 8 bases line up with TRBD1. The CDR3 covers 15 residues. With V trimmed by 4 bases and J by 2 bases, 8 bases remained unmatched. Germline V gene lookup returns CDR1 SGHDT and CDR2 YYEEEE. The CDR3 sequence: CASSKRQGITYEQYF. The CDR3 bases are TGTGCCAGCAGCAAACGACAGGGGATAACCTACGAGCAGTACTTC.

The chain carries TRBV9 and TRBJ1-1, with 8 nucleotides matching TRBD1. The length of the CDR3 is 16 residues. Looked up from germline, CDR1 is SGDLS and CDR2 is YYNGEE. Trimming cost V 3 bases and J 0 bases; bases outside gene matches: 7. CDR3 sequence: CASSAGTGLMNTEAFF. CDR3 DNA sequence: TGTGCCAGCAGCGCGGGGACAGGCCTCATGAACACTGAAGCTTTCTTT.

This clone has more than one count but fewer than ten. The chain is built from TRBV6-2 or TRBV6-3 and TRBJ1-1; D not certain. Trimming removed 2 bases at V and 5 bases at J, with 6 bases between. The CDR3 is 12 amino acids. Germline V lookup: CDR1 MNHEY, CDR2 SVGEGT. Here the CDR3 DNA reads TGTGCCAGCAGTTACAGCCCGACTGAAGCTTTCTTT. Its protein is CASSYSPTEAFF.

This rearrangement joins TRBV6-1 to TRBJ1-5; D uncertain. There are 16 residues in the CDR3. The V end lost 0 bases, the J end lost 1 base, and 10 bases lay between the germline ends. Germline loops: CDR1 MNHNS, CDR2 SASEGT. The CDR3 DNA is TGTGCCAGCAGTGAAGCTTTCCCGGTAAGCAATCAGCCCCAGCATTTT. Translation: CASSEAFPVSNQPQHF.

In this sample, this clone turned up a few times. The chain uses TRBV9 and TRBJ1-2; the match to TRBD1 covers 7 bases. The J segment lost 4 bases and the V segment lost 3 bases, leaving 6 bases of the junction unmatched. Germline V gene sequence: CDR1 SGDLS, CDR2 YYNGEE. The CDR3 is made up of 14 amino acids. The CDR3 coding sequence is TGTGCCAGCAGCGCGGGACAGAACATCTATGGCTACACCTTC. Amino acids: CASSAGQNIYGYTF.

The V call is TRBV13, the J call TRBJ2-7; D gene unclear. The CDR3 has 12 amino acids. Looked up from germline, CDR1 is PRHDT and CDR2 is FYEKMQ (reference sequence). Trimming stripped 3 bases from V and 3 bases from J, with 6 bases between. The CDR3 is CASSFQIYEQYF. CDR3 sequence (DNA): TGTGCCAGCAGCTTCCAAATCTACGAGCAGTACTTC.

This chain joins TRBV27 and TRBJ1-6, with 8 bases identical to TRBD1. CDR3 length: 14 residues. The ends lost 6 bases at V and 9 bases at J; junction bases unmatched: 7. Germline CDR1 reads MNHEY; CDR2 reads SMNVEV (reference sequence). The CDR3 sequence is CASSGQGLGSPLHF. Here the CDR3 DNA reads TGTGCCAGCAGCGGACAGGGATTGGGTTCACCCCTCCACTTT.

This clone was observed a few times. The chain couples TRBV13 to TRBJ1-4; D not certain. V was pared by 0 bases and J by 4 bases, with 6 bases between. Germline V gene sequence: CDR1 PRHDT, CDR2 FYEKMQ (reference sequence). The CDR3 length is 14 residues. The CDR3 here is CASSLGQYNEKLFF. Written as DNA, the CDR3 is TGTGCCAGCAGCTTAGGACAGTATAATGAAAAACTGTTTTTT.

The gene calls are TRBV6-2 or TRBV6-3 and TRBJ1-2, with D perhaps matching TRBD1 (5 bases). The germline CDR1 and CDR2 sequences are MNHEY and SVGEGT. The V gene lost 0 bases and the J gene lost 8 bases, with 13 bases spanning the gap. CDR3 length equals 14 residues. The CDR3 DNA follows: TGTGCCAGCAGTTACTCGATCTTAACAGGCGGCTACACCTTC. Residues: CASSYSILTGGYTF.

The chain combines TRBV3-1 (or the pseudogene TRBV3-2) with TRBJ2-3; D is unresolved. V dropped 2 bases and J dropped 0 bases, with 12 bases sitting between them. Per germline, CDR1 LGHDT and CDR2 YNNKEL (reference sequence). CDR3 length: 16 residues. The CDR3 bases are TGTGCCAGCAGCCAATATACTGCTACTAGCACAGATACGCAGTATTTT. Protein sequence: CASSQYTATSTDTQYF.

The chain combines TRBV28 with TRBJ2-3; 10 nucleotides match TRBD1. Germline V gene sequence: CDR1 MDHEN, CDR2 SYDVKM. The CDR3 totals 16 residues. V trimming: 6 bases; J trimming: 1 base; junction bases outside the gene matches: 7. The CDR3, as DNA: TGTGCCAGCAGACTCGGACAGGGGGAACGCACAGATACGCAGTATTTT. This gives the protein CASRLGQGERTDTQYF.

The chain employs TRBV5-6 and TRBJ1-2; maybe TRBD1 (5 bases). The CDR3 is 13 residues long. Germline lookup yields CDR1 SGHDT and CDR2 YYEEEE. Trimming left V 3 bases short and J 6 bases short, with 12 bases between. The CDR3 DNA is TGTGCCAGCAGCTCTCAGGGTGAGAATGGCTACACCTTC. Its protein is CASSSQGENGYTF.

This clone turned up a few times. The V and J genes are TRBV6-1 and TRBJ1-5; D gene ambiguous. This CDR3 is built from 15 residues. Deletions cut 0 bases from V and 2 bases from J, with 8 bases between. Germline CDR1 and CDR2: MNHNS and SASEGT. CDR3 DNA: TGTGCCAGCAGTGAAGCCGGAGGCCGCAATCAGCCCCAGCATTTT. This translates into CASSEAGGRNQPQHF.

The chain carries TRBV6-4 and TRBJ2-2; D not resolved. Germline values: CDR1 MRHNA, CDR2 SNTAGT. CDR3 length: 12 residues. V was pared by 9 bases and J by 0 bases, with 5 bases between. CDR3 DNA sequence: TGTGCCAGTGCGGCGAACACCGGGGAGCTGTTTTTT. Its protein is CASAANTGELFF.

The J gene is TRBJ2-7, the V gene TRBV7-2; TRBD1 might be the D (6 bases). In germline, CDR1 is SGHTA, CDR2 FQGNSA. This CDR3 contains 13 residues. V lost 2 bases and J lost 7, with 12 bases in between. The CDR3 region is CASSLPGAREQYF. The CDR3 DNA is TGTGCCAGCAGCTTACCAGGGGCGCGGGAGCAGTACTTC.

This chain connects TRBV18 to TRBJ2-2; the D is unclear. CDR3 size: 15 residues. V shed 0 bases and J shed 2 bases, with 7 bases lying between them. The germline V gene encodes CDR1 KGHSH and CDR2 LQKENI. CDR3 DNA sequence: TGTGCCAGCTCACCACCGAAGACTAACACCGGGGAGCTGTTTTTT. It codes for CASSPPKTNTGELFF.

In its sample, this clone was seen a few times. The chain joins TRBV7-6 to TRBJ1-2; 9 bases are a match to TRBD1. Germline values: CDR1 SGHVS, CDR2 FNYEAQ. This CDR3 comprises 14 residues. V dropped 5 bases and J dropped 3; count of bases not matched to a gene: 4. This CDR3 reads CASSRTGDDYGYTF. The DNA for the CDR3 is TGTGCCAGCAGCCGGACAGGGGACGACTATGGCTACACCTTC.

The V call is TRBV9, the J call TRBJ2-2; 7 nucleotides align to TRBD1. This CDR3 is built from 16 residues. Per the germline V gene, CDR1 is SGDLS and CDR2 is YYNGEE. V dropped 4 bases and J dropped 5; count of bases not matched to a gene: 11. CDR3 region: CASSRRVQGRTGELFF. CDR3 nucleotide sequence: TGTGCCAGCAGCCGCAGGGTACAGGGGCGGACCGGGGAGCTGTTTTTT.

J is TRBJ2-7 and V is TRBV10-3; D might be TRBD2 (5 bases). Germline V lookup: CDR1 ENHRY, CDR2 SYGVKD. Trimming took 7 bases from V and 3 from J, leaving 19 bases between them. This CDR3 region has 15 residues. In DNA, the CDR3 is TGTGCCATCAAGAAGGAAGTAGCGATTAACTACGAGCAGTACTTC. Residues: CAIKKEVAINYEQYF.

Here the CDR3 reads CASSPGQYYEQYF. The CDR3 nucleotides are TGTGCCAGTAGCCCGGGACAGTACTACGAGCAGTACTTC. The genes are TRBV19 and TRBJ2-7, with 7 bases matching TRBD1. After removal of 6 bases from V and 3 bases from J, the junction contained 5 bases not matched to a gene. The CDR3 is 13 residues long. Per the germline V gene, CDR1 is LNHDA and CDR2 is SQIVND (reference sequence).

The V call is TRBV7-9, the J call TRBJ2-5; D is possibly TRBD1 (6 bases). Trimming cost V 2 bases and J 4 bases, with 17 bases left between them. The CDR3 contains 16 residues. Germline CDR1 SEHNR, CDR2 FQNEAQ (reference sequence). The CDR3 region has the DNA TGTGCCAGCAGCTTAATAACGGACAGCACAATAGAGACCCAGTACTTC. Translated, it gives CASSLITDSTIETQYF.

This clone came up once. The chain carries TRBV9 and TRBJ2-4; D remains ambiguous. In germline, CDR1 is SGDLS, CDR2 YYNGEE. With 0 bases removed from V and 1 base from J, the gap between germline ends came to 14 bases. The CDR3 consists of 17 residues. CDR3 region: CASSVGRFTGAKNIQYF. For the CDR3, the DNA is TGTGCCAGCAGCGTAGGCCGGTTCACCGGGGCCAAAAACATTCAGTACTTC.

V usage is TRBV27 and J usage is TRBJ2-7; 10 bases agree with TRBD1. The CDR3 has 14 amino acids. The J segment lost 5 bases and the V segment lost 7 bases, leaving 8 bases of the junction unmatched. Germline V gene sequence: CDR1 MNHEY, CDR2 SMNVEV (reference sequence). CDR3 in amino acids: CASIAGTGVHEQYF. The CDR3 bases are TGTGCCAGCATTGCCGGGACAGGGGTCCACGAGCAGTACTTC.

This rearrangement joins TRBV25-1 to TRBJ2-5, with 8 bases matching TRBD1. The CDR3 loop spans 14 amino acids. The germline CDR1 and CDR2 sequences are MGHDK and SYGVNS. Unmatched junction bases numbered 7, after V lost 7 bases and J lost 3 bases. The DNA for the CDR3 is TGTGCCAGCACCCCACAGGGGGGCGAAGAGACCCAGTACTTC. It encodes CASTPQGGEETQYF. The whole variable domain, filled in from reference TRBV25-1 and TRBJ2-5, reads EADIYQTPRYLVIGTGKKITLECSQTMGHDKMYWYQQDPGMELHLIHYSYGVNSTEKGDLSSESTVSRIRTEHFPLTLESARPSHTSQYLCASTPQGGEETQYFGPGTRLLVL.